This TCR beta chain was sequenced for a study of blood T cell repertoires in COVID-19. The wider study: Samples taken during acute and convalescent COVID-19 were collected in the United States, Italy and Spain. Sample material is recorded as cDNA or gDNA derived from T cells, B-cell-depleted T cells, or PBMCs.

The germline V gene has CDR1 SGHNT and CDR2 YYREEE (reference sequence). This CDR3 region has 15 residues. J lost 1 base, V lost 4 bases, and 2 bases had no gene match. The authors' processing: Amplification with reference gene primers provided the estimates of nucleated cell counts. Produced via immunoSEQ multiplex PCR; TCRdb's table is partial and in-frame only. V and J calls plus clone size are reproduced from that table; the DNA served to infer D and trimming. The repertoire holds some 530,000 clones, with approximately 85% as singletons. Sequenced: peripheral blood. V gene TRBV5-4 combines with J gene TRBJ2-6, with TRBD1 matching over 7 bases. This TCR was sampled from a human donor in a cohort sampled during active COVID-19. The CDR3 reads CASSIQGSGANVLTF. CDR3 DNA: TGTGCCAGCAGCATACAGGGGTCTGGGGCCAACGTCCTGACTTTC.